What follows are 23 T cell receptor beta chains derived from one specimen sequenced in a study of CD8+ T cells in alopecia areata. Isolated RNA was reverse transcribed into cDNA used as the sequencing template. TCRdb's table, derived via immunoSEQ multiplex PCR, lists solely in-frame clones and lacks some. Of some 150,000 clones in the sample, about 86% were seen once. Specified treatment: oral pan-JAK inhibitor, 5-10 mg twice daily. Here the sequenced sample was CD8+ T cells sorted from blood, taken at week 4, from a patient treated with tofacitinib. The source of these receptors is a human donor with alopecia areata.

The rearrangement uses TRBV30 and TRBJ1-1; no firm D call. Looked up from germline, CDR1 is GTSNPN and CDR2 is SVGIG (reference sequence). V gave up 1 base and J gave up 1 base, with 4 bases separating them. This CDR3 has 12 amino acids. The CDR3 DNA reads TGTGCCTGGAGTGCGGGGAACACTGAAGCTTTCTTT. Translated, it gives CAWSAGNTEAFF.

The CDR3 DNA is TGTGCCTGGAGTCCATCTTACGAGCAGTACTTC. Its translation is CAWSPSYEQYF. The rearrangement joins TRBV30 to TRBJ2-7; D unresolved. The CDR3 spans 11 residues. Germline values: CDR1 GTSNPN, CDR2 SVGIG (reference sequence). V was pared by 2 bases and J by 4 bases, with 6 bases between.

V gene TRBV5-4 combines with J gene TRBJ2-3; D is possibly TRBD1 (6 bases). This CDR3 comprises 15 residues. CDR1 SGHNT and CDR2 YYREEE come from the germline V gene (reference sequence). Trimming took 2 bases from V and 4 from J, leaving 14 bases between them. The CDR3 sequence is CASSFRGTGPDTQYF. As DNA, the CDR3 is TGTGCCAGCAGCTTCAGGGGCACGGGTCCAGATACGCAGTATTTT.

This clone was observed a handful of times. The chain carries TRBV5-6 and TRBJ2-7; TRBD1 matches 8 bases. The length of the CDR3 is 13 residues. CDR1 SGHDT and CDR2 YYEEEE come from the germline V gene. After removal of 4 bases from V and 6 bases from J, the junction contained 6 bases not matched to a gene. CDR3 coding DNA: TGTGCCAGCAGCATAGGACAGGGATTCGAGCAGTACTTC. Its translation: CASSIGQGFEQYF.

The chain joins TRBV2 to TRBJ2-3; 10 positions agree with TRBD2. The V gene's germline CDR1 is SNHLY and CDR2 FYNNEI. There are 15 residues in the CDR3. V lost 6 bases and J lost 1; bases outside the gene matches: 4. The CDR3, as DNA: TGTGCCAGCAGCTCCGGGACTAGCGGCACAGATACGCAGTATTTT. The encoded protein is CASSSGTSGTDTQYF. Combining the CDR3 with reference TRBV2 and TRBJ2-3 gives the whole variable domain EPEVTQTPSHQVTQMGQEVILRCVPISNHLYFYWYRQILGQKVEFLVSFYNNEISEKSEIFDDQFSVERPDGSNFTLKIRSTKLEDSAMYFCASSSGTSGTDTQYFGPGTRLTVL.

In this sample, this clone turned up a few times. The chain has TRBV5-6 and TRBJ2-5; D unclear. The CDR3 covers 13 residues. V was trimmed by 4 bases and J by 0 bases, leaving 7 bases between them. CDR1 SGHDT and CDR2 YYEEEE come from the germline V gene. The DNA for the CDR3 is TGTGCCAGCAGCCTCCCTTACCAAGAGACCCAGTACTTC. Residues: CASSLPYQETQYF.

J is TRBJ2-7 and V is TRBV19; D is uncertain. Germline loops: CDR1 LNHDA, CDR2 SQIVND (reference sequence). CDR3 length: 15 amino acids. Trimming took off 5 bases at V and 7 bases at J, with 21 bases between the two ends. CDR3 DNA: TGTGCCAGTAGTGATCTAGGCGGTTCATCGTGGGAGCAGTACTTC. Protein product: CASSDLGGSSWEQYF.

V gene TRBV7-6 combines with J gene TRBJ2-3; D is possibly TRBD1 or TRBD2 (6 bases each). CDR3 length: 16 residues. Trimming cost V 0 bases and J 5 bases, with 15 bases left between them. CDR1 and CDR2 (germline): SGHVS, FNYEAQ. Here the CDR3 reads CASSLARSGAEDTQYF. The CDR3 nucleotides read TGTGCCAGCAGCTTAGCGCGTTCGGGGGCCGAAGATACGCAGTATTTT. The whole variable domain, remainder taken from reference TRBV7-6 and TRBJ2-3, is GAGVSQSPRYKVTKRGQDVALRCDPISGHVSLYWYRQALGQGPEFLTYFNYEAQQDKSGLPNDRFSAERPEGSISTLTIQRTEQRDSAMYRCASSLARSGAEDTQYFGPGTRLTVL.

The chain is built from TRBV6-5 and TRBJ2-7; D may be TRBD1 or TRBD2 (5 bases each). V was cut by 6 bases and J by 2 bases, with 17 bases left in between. Germline V lookup: CDR1 MNHEY, CDR2 SVGAGI. This CDR3 region has 15 residues. The CDR3 loop reads CASSPSGTATYEQYF. DNA for the CDR3: TGTGCCAGCAGCCCCTCCGGGACCGCCACCTACGAGCAGTACTTC.

This chain uses TRBV27 with TRBJ1-5; 7 nucleotides match TRBD1. The germline V gene has CDR1 MNHEY and CDR2 SMNVEV (reference sequence). The CDR3 loop spans 13 amino acids. The junction had 11 bases not matched to a gene; V was cut back by 8 bases and J by 10 bases. In DNA form, the CDR3 reads TGTGCCAGCGCCGGACAGGCGGTCGAACCCCAGCATTTT. Translated: CASAGQAVEPQHF.

The gene calls are TRBV29-1 and TRBJ2-1, with D possibly being TRBD2 (6 bases). The ends were cut back, 1 base at V and 3 bases at J, with 16 bases in the middle. Germline V gene data show CDR1 as SQVTM and CDR2 as ANQGSEA. The CDR3 has 16 residues. CDR3 bases: TGCAGCGTTGAAGGAGGCTTGTGGGGGGACTACAATGAGCAGTTCTTC. As protein: CSVEGGLWGDYNEQFF.

This clone was picked up a small number of times. DNA of the CDR3: TGCAGCGCTTCACTAGCGGCAAGCACAGATACGCAGTATTTT. Amino acid sequence: CSASLAASTDTQYF. The genes are TRBV29-1 and TRBJ2-3, with 8 bases that match TRBD2. Germline trimming cut 7 bases from V and 0 bases from J; bases unmatched to any gene: 6. The CDR3 contains 14 residues. Looked up from germline, CDR1 is SQVTM and CDR2 is ANQGSEA.

The V gene is TRBV29-1, the J gene TRBJ1-2, with D unclear. Trimming took 7 bases from V and 5 from J, leaving 20 bases between them. The V gene's germline CDR1 is SQVTM and CDR2 ANQGSEA. The CDR3 length is 14 residues. The CDR3 sequence is CSADRAPPNYGYTF. The CDR3 nucleotides are TGCAGCGCCGATAGGGCCCCACCCAATTATGGCTACACCTTC.

In DNA form, the CDR3 reads TGCAGCGTTGAAGATCCAGCGGGACAGGGGCAGTATTTT. It translates to CSVEDPAGQGQYF. The gene calls are TRBV29-1 and TRBJ2-3, with 9 bases that match TRBD1. The CDR3 has 13 residues. J lost 11 bases, V lost 0 bases, and 6 bases had no gene match. Germline V gene data show CDR1 as SQVTM and CDR2 as ANQGSEA.

V gene TRBV6-5 combines with J gene TRBJ1-5, with unresolved D. The CDR3 is 15 amino acids. Germline CDR1 and CDR2: MNHEY and SVGAGI. V was clipped by 5 bases and J by 1 base, with 12 bases between them. CDR3 sequence (DNA): TGTGCCAGCAGTGTCGCGGGAGGGAGCAATCAGCCCCAGCATTTT. This gives the protein CASSVAGGSNQPQHF.

This chain uses TRBV5-4 with TRBJ2-3; D perhaps matches TRBD1 (5 bases). The CDR3 loop spans 15 amino acids. The V gene lost 6 bases and the J gene lost 2 bases, with 16 bases spanning the gap. CDR1 SGHNT and CDR2 YYREEE come from the germline V gene (reference sequence). DNA of the CDR3: TGTGCCAGCACCCCACCCAGGGCAAACACAGATACGCAGTATTTT. Translating gives CASTPPRANTDTQYF.

This clone was counted a single time. The CDR3 bases are TGTGCCACCAGCAGAGATCGCCAGGGAGTGAATCAGCCCCAGCATTTT. Protein product: CATSRDRQGVNQPQHF. The gene calls are TRBV15 and TRBJ1-5; tentatively, D is TRBD1 (5 bases). V shed 0 bases and J shed 4 bases, with 13 bases lying between them. The CDR3 runs to 16 residues. Per the germline V gene, CDR1 is LNHNV and CDR2 is YYDKDF (reference sequence).

This chain links TRBV4-1 with TRBJ2-7; 7 bases match TRBD1. The CDR3 length is 16 residues. V was clipped by 4 bases and J by 1 base; unmatched bases: 10. Per germline, CDR1 MGHRA and CDR2 YSYEKL. The CDR3 DNA sequence: TGCGCCAGCAGCCCCCGACAGGGACGGGGTTCCTACGAGCAGTACTTC. Translating it yields CASSPRQGRGSYEQYF.

CDR3 sequence (DNA): TGTGCCAGCTTCCGCCGTGGCGATACGCAGTATTTT. Its translation is CASFRRGDTQYF. The rearrangement joins TRBV27 to TRBJ2-3; D unclear. The V end lost 8 bases, the J end lost 6 bases, and 12 bases lay between the germline ends. This CDR3 comprises 12 residues. The germline gives CDR1 MNHEY, CDR2 SMNVEV (reference sequence).

V is TRBV29-1 and J is TRBJ1-3, with TRBD1 as a possible D gene (5 bases). In germline, CDR1 is SQVTM, CDR2 ANQGSEA. The CDR3 covers 13 residues. Trimming cost V 6 bases and J 4 bases, with 13 bases left between them. CDR3 DNA: TGCAGCGTAGCCGATGACAGCGGAAACACCATATATTTT. Its translation: CSVADDSGNTIYF.

The chain has TRBV29-1 and TRBJ2-6, with D possibly TRBD1 on 6 matching bases. The CDR3 runs 17 residues. Looked up from germline, CDR1 is SQVTM and CDR2 is ANQGSEA. V lost 7 bases and J lost 0, with 19 bases in between. CDR3 loop: CSAVGQRPPSGANVLTF. In DNA form, the CDR3 reads TGCAGCGCTGTAGGACAGAGACCCCCCTCTGGGGCCAACGTCCTGACTTTC.

The V call is TRBV29-1, the J call TRBJ2-1; TRBD1 matches 9 bases. The CDR3 is 14 residues long. Germline CDR1 SQVTM, CDR2 ANQGSEA. V lost 2 bases to trimming and J lost 4 bases; unmatched junction nucleotides: 3. The CDR3 sequence is CSVESGQGYNEQFF. The DNA for the CDR3 is TGCAGCGTTGAATCGGGACAGGGATACAATGAGCAGTTCTTC.

V and J are TRBV7-2 and TRBJ2-6, with D perhaps TRBD2 (6 bases). This CDR3 is 19 amino acids long. Germline CDR1 is SGHTA and CDR2 is FQGNSA. The V and J ends lost 4 bases and 1 base respectively, with 20 bases between them. In DNA, the CDR3 is TGTGCCAGCAGCTACCGGGACTTTGAGATAGCGTCTGGGGCCAACGTCCTGACTTTC. Protein product: CASSYRDFEIASGANVLTF. Combining the CDR3 with reference TRBV7-2 and TRBJ2-6 gives the whole variable domain GAGVSQSPSNKVTEKGKDVELRCDPISGHTALYWYRQSLGQGLEFLIYFQGNSAPDKSGLPSDRFSAERTGGSVSTLTIQRTQQEDSAVYLCASSYRDFEIASGANVLTFGAGSRLTVL.